Listed here are 9 T cell receptor beta chains from one sample, sequenced in a study of cytomegalovirus exposure and HLA in healthy donors. This PCR relied on a set of 60 Vbeta primers and 13 Jbeta primers. Profiled with immunoSEQ multiplex PCR; TCRdb holds only in-frame clones, not every one. Of more than 90,000 clones listed, roughly 63% are singletons. The sample consisted of PBMCs. All receptors derive from a middle-aged man in good health and CMV-seronegative.

On this clone itself: No conserved phenylalanine or tryptophan ends this CDR3, so it is likely a read error. The gene calls are TRBV25-1 and TRBJ2-7, with D possibly matching TRBD2 (5 bases). The CDR3 length is 12 residues. Germline V lookup: CDR1 MGHDK, CDR2 SYGVNS. The CDR3 protein is CASSFTPGEQYL. DNA of the CDR3: TGTGCAAGCAGTTTCACACCGGGGGAGCAGTACTTA.

V is TRBV10-3 and J is TRBJ2-4; possible D gene TRBD1, 6 bases. V shed 3 bases and J shed 1 base, with 7 bases lying between them. Per germline, CDR1 ENHRY and CDR2 SYGVKD. The CDR3 covers 14 residues. The CDR3 region has the DNA TGTGCCATCAGTGATCAGGGGGCCAAAAACATTCAGTACTTC. It encodes CAISDQGAKNIQYF.

The CDR3 region is CASSHLSEQYF. In nucleotides, the CDR3 is TGTGCCAGCTCACACTTAAGCGAGCAGTACTTC. The chain recombines TRBV18 with TRBJ2-7; no firm D call. Germline assignment: CDR1 KGHSH and CDR2 LQKENI. The CDR3 runs 11 residues. V gave up 4 bases and J gave up 6 bases, with 7 bases separating them.

The table lists this clone with a count of one. This chain uses TRBV4-2 with TRBJ2-3, with D possibly being TRBD2 (5 bases). Trimming shortened V by 0 bases and J by 1 base, and 20 bases separated the two germline ends. CDR3 length equals 19 residues. CDR1 and CDR2 (germline): LGHNA, YNFKEQ. Here the CDR3 reads CASSQDSLAGFRGTDTQYF. CDR3 nucleotides: TGTGCCAGCAGCCAAGATAGTCTAGCTGGGTTTCGTGGCACAGATACGCAGTATTTT.

A single count supports this clone. The chain couples TRBV6-1 to TRBJ2-3, with D maybe TRBD2 (5 bases). V lost 4 bases and J 6 bases, leaving 11 bases between the germline ends. The CDR3 is made up of 13 amino acids. The germline CDR1 and CDR2 sequences are MNHNS and SASEGT. The CDR3: CASSARAGDTQYF. The CDR3 DNA sequence: TGTGCCAGCAGTGCGAGGGCTGGGGATACGCAGTATTTT.

The chain has TRBV30 and TRBJ2-3; tentative D call: TRBD1 (5 bases). V dropped 2 bases and J dropped 2 bases, with 8 bases sitting between them. This CDR3 has 13 residues. Per the germline V gene, CDR1 is GTSNPN and CDR2 is SVGIG (reference sequence). The CDR3 here is CAWSRRATDTQYF. The CDR3 DNA is TGTGCCTGGAGTCGCAGGGCCACAGATACGCAGTATTTT.

The chain uses TRBV7-8 and TRBJ2-7; 10 bases are shared with TRBD1. The junction had 13 bases not matched to a gene; V was cut back by 1 base and J by 7 bases. This CDR3 contains 17 residues. From germline, CDR1 is SGHVS and CDR2 FQNEAQ. The CDR3 protein is CASSLGWAGTGAREQYV. CDR3 nucleotides: TGTGCCAGCAGCTTAGGTTGGGCCGGGACAGGGGCTCGGGAGCAGTACGTC.

The CDR3 sequence is CASSFQGVEQYF. The CDR3 bases are TGCGCCAGCAGCTTTCAGGGTGTCGAGCAGTACTTC. The chain links TRBV5-1 to TRBJ2-7; possibly TRBD1 for D (5 bases). Germline V lookup: CDR1 SGHRS, CDR2 YFSETQ. The CDR3 length is 12 residues. Trimming took off 2 bases at V and 6 bases at J, with 9 bases between the two ends.

This clone was seen once. The V gene is TRBV29-1, the J gene TRBJ2-5; the D is unclear. The germline V and J ends were trimmed by 4 bases and 0 bases, with 12 bases remaining between them. This CDR3 contains 14 residues. CDR1 is SQVTM and CDR2 is ANQGSEA in the germline V gene. CDR3 sequence: CSVGPTQNQETQYF. The DNA for the CDR3 is TGCAGCGTTGGTCCTACACAGAACCAAGAGACCCAGTACTTC.